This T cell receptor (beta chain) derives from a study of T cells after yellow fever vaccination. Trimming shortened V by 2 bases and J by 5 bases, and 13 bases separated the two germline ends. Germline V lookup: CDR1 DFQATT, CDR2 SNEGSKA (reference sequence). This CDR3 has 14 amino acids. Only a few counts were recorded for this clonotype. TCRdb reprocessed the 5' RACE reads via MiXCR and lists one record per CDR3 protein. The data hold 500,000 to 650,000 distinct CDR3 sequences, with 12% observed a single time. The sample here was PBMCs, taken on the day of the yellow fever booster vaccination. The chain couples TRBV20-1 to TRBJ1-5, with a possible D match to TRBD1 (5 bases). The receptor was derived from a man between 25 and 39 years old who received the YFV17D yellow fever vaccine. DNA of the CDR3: TGCAGTGCTAGACGGGGGGTCGCGGATCAGCCCCAGCATTTT. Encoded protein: CSARRGVADQPQHF.